Listed here are 5 T cell receptor beta chains from one sample, sequenced in a study of human CD8 memory T cell subsets. Investigators built TCR beta libraries using UMI-labeled 5' RACE. After re-calling the 5' RACE reads, TCRdb lists one entry per CDR3 protein, DNA absent. This sample's table has about 17,000 distinct CDR3 sequences. Sequenced input: CD8+ stem-like memory T cells (TSCM and TCM) sorted from PBMCs. The subset denotes: stem-like memory CD8 T cells (TSTEM), CCR7+ PD-1- TIGIT-. The source is a human donor in good health.

The chain couples TRBV29-1 to TRBJ2-7; the D gene TCRdb calls, TRBD2, cannot be checked with no DNA. The CDR3 has 12 residues. Germline CDR1 is SQVTM and CDR2 is ANQGSEA. CDR3 residues: CSVLNLPGEQYF.

V usage is TRBV5-1 and J usage is TRBJ1-1; lacking DNA, the TRBD1 call made by TCRdb goes unchecked. This CDR3 has 13 residues. Germline V gene lookup returns CDR1 SGHRS and CDR2 YFSETQ. The CDR3 protein is CASSSTGGTEAFF.

The rearrangement joins TRBV19 to TRBJ2-1. Looked up from germline, CDR1 is LNHDA and CDR2 is SQIVND (reference sequence). This CDR3 comprises 13 residues. CDR3 protein: CASSGTTYNEQFF.

In terms of frequency, this clonotype is medium-sized (0.01 to 0.1%). The CDR3 is CASRLQNTEAFF. V usage is TRBV19 and J usage is TRBJ1-1. The germline V gene encodes CDR1 LNHDA and CDR2 SQIVND (reference sequence). This CDR3 has 12 amino acids. The full variable domain, in which reference TRBV19 and TRBJ1-1 provide the parts outside the CDR3, is DGGITQSPKYLFRKEGQNVTLSCEQNLNHDAMYWYRQDPGQGLRLIYYSQIVNDFQKGDIAEGYSVSREKKESFPLTVTSAQKNPTAFYLCASRLQNTEAFFGQGTRLTVV.

Frequency places this clonotype as medium-sized (0.01 to 0.1%). V and J are TRBV6-1 and TRBJ2-7. The germline CDR1 and CDR2 sequences are MNHNS and SASEGT. This CDR3 spans 13 amino acids. CDR3 sequence reads: CASSPNPDYEQYF.